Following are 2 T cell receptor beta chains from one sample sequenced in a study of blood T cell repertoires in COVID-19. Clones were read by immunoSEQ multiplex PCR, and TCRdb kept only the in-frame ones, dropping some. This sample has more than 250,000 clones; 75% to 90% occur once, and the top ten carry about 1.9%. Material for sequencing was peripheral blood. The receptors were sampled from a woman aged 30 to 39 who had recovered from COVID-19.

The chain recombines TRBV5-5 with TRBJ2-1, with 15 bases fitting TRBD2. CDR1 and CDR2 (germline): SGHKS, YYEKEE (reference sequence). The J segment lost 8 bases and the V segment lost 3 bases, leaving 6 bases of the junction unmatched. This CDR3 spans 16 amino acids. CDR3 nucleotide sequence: TGTGCCAGCAGCTGGGGACTAGCGGGAGGAAGCTATGAGCAGTTCTTC. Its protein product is CASSWGLAGGSYEQFF.

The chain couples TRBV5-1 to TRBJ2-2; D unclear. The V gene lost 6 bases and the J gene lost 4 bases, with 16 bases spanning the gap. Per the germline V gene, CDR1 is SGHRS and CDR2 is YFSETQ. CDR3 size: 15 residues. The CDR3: CASTQQGGRTGELFF. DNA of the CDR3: TGCGCCAGCACCCAACAAGGTGGGCGCACCGGGGAGCTGTTTTTT.